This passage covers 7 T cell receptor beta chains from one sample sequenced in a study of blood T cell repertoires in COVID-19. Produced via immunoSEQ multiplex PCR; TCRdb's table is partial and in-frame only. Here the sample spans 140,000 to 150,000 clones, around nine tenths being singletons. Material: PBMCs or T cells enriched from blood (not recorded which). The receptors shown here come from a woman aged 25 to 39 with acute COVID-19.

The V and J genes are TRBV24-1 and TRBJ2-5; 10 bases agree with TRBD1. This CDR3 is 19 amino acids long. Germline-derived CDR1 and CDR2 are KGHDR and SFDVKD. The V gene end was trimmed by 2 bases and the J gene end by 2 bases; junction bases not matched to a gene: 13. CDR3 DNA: TGTGCCACCAGTGATTCCCCGGGACAGGGGAACGGGGTACAAGAGACCCAGTACTTC. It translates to CATSDSPGQGNGVQETQYF.

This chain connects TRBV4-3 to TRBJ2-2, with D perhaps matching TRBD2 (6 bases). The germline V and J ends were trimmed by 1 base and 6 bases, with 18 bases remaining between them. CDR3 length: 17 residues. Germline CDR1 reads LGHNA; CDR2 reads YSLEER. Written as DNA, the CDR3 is TGCGCCAGCAGCCAAGTAGAAGGTTTGGAGGGAGCCGGGGAGCTGTTTTTT. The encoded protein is CASSQVEGLEGAGELFF.

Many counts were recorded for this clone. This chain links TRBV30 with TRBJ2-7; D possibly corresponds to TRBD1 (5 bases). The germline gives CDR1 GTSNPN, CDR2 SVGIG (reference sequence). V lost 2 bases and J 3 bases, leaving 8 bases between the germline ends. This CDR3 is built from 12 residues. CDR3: CAWSTGHYEQYF. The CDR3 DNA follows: TGTGCCTGGAGTACAGGTCACTACGAGCAGTACTTC.

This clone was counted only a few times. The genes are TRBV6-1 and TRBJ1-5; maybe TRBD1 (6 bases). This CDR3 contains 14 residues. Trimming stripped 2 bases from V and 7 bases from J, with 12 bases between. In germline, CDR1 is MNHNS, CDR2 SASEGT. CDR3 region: CASSELTGNQPQHF. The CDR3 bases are TGTGCCAGCAGTGAACTTACAGGGAACCAGCCCCAGCATTTT.

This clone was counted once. CDR3 residues: CASSLEGTVGEKLFF. CDR3 DNA: TGCGCCAGCAGCTTGGAGGGGACAGTGGGTGAAAAACTGTTTTTT. J is TRBJ1-4 and V is TRBV5-1, with TRBD1 matching over 7 bases. The CDR3 runs to 15 residues. The germline CDR1 and CDR2 sequences are SGHRS and YFSETQ. After removal of 0 bases from V and 7 bases from J, the junction contained 6 bases not matched to a gene.

The CDR3 DNA sequence: TGTGCCAGCAGCCCCGGGATGGGTTTCTACACTGAAGCTTTCTTT. Its translation: CASSPGMGFYTEAFF. V usage is TRBV9 and J usage is TRBJ1-1; D not resolved. The CDR3 length is 15 residues. The V gene lost 4 bases and the J gene lost 3 bases, with 16 bases spanning the gap. Germline V gives CDR1 SGDLS, CDR2 YYNGEE.

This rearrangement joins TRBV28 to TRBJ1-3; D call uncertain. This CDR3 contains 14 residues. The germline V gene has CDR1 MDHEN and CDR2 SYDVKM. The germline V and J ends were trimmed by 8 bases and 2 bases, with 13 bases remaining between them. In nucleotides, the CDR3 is TGTGCCAGCGGATCTCCAGGAACTGGAAACACCATATATTTT. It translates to CASGSPGTGNTIYF.